The 22 T cell receptor beta chains below come from one sample, sequenced in a study of T cells after yellow fever vaccination. TCRdb passed the 5' RACE reads through MiXCR, listing each CDR3 protein once. The sample records approximately 600,000 distinct CDR3 sequences, roughly 12% being singletons. This material consisted of PBMCs, taken on the day of the yellow fever booster vaccination. The receptors come from a man aged 25 to 40 who received the YFV17D yellow fever vaccine.

The chain couples TRBV5-4 to TRBJ2-1, with 8 bases lining up with TRBD2. The CDR3 contains 16 residues. The V gene's germline CDR1 is SGHNT and CDR2 YYREEE (reference sequence). The V and J ends lost 4 bases and 2 bases, in that order; junction bases with no gene match: 8. The CDR3 DNA reads as TGTGCCAGCAGCAAATTAGCGGGACTTACCTACAATGAGCAGTTCTTC. Translation: CASSKLAGLTYNEQFF. Using reference TRBV5-4 and TRBJ2-1 for the parts outside the CDR3, the full variable domain is ETGVTQSPTHLIKTRGQQVTLRCSSQSGHNTVSWYQQALGQGPQFIFQYYREEENGRGNFPPRFSGLQFPNYSSELNVNALELDDSALYLCASSKLAGLTYNEQFFGPGTRLTVL.

This chain links TRBV6-5 with TRBJ1-1; D not resolved. The CDR3 spans 16 residues. V lost 2 bases to trimming and J lost 4 bases, with 17 bases between them. Germline V gene data show CDR1 as MNHEY and CDR2 as SVGAGI. CDR3 residues: CASSYNIVGPITEAFF. For the CDR3, the DNA is TGTGCCAGCAGTTACAATATCGTAGGGCCTATCACTGAAGCTTTCTTT.

This clonotype was seen at least ten times. V gene TRBV12-3 or TRBV12-4 combines with J gene TRBJ1-3, with 7 positions matching TRBD1. The CDR3 loop spans 15 amino acids. Unmatched junction bases numbered 5, after V lost 6 bases and J lost 0 bases. The CDR3 DNA sequence: TGTGCCAGCAGCAGACAGGGATTCTCTGGAAACACCATATATTTT. This encodes CASSRQGFSGNTIYF.

This clonotype was seen ten or more times. The chain combines TRBV18 with TRBJ2-5; 7 nucleotides align to TRBD1. J was trimmed by 0 bases and V by 3 bases; bases with no gene match: 4. The CDR3 is made up of 15 amino acids. Germline V gene data show CDR1 as KGHSH and CDR2 as LQKENI. The CDR3 loop reads CASSPRDSDQETQYF. Here the CDR3 DNA reads TGTGCCAGCTCACCTAGGGACAGTGACCAAGAGACCCAGTACTTC.

This clonotype was found many times. One end of the junction is discordant with germline, which a read error may explain. The chain combines TRBV20-1 with TRBJ2-5; TRBD2 is a possible D gene (6 bases). The germline V gene encodes CDR1 DFQATT and CDR2 SNEGSKA (reference sequence). The CDR3 is made up of 13 amino acids. In DNA form, the CDR3 reads TGCAGTGCCAGAGGGAGGTGGCAAGAGACCCAGTACTTC. Translation: CSARGRWQETQYF.

Only a few counts were recorded for this clonotype. The V and J genes are TRBV19 and TRBJ2-7, with D tentatively TRBD2 (6 bases). Trimming stripped 7 bases from V and 5 bases from J, with 18 bases between. From germline, CDR1 is LNHDA and CDR2 SQIVND (reference sequence). The CDR3 is made up of 14 amino acids. CDR3 coding DNA: TGTGCCAGTATGGTCAGGCGGAGGGGTGACGAGCAGTACTTC. Translating it yields CASMVRRRGDEQYF.

This clonotype was picked up many times. The DNA for the CDR3 is TGTGCCAGCAGTCTTCGACACAACTATGGCTACACCTTC. Protein product: CASSLRHNYGYTF. The gene calls are TRBV12-3 or TRBV12-4 and TRBJ1-2; D is uncertain. V shed 5 bases and J shed 2 bases, with 9 bases lying between them. CDR3 size: 13 residues.

This clonotype was counted only a few times. This chain links TRBV3-1 with TRBJ1-1, with D tentatively TRBD1 (6 bases). The germline CDR1 and CDR2 sequences are LGHDT and YNNKEL (reference sequence). This CDR3 comprises 14 residues. V was pared by 3 bases and J by 4 bases, with 12 bases between. The CDR3 DNA follows: TGTGCCAGCAGCCAGATAGAAGGGGGCACTGAAGCTTTCTTT. Translated: CASSQIEGGTEAFF.

The rearrangement links TRBV20-1 to TRBJ2-2; 8 nucleotides agree with TRBD1. CDR1 is DFQATT, CDR2 SNEGSKA, per germline (reference sequence). The CDR3 runs to 17 residues. Trimming at V came to 0 bases and at J to 1 base, leaving 7 bases not matched to a gene. The CDR3: CSARDPSRGLNTGELFF. As DNA, the CDR3 is TGCAGTGCTAGAGACCCCTCCAGGGGGCTGAACACCGGGGAGCTGTTTTTT.

This clonotype turned up a few times. This sequence joins TRBV5-4 and TRBJ2-3, with 9 bases identical to TRBD2. V lost 3 bases, J lost 4 bases, and 6 bases stayed unmatched. This CDR3 spans 15 amino acids. CDR1 is SGHNT, CDR2 YYREEE, per germline (reference sequence). In DNA form, the CDR3 reads TGTGCCAGCAGCTGGAAAGCGGGGGGCCCAGATACGCAGTATTTT. It specifies CASSWKAGGPDTQYF.

This chain uses TRBV19 with TRBJ2-3; 8 bases map to TRBD2. In germline, CDR1 is LNHDA, CDR2 SQIVND (reference sequence). Trimming removed 3 bases from V and 4 bases from J; junction bases left unmatched: 9. This CDR3 has 16 amino acids. CDR3 amino acids: CASSITRLARADTQYF. In DNA, the CDR3 is TGTGCCAGTAGTATTACGAGACTAGCGCGGGCAGATACGCAGTATTTT. Full variable domain (rest looked up from reference TRBV19 and TRBJ2-3): DGGITQSPKYLFRKEGQNVTLSCEQNLNHDAMYWYRQDPGQGLRLIYYSQIVNDFQKGDIAEGYSVSREKKESFPLTVTSAQKNPTAFYLCASSITRLARADTQYFGPGTRLTVL.

This clonotype has just a few counts. V is TRBV12-3 or TRBV12-4 and J is TRBJ1-1; 7 positions match TRBD1. The trim removed 5 bases at V and 1 base at J, leaving 10 bases unmatched. The CDR3 length is 16 residues. The CDR3 region is CASSPGGGQSNTEAFF. The CDR3 DNA is TGTGCCAGCAGTCCAGGGGGGGGACAGTCGAACACTGAAGCTTTCTTT.

The chain joins TRBV7-2 to TRBJ1-5; tentative D call: TRBD1 (5 bases). There are 14 residues in the CDR3. The V end was cut by 5 bases, the J end by 5 bases, with 13 bases between. CDR1 is SGHTA and CDR2 is FQGNSA in the germline V gene. The CDR3 spells CASSPGRADQPQHF. CDR3 DNA sequence: TGTGCCAGCAGCCCGGGCAGGGCGGATCAGCCCCAGCATTTT. The whole variable domain, remainder taken from reference TRBV7-2 and TRBJ1-5, is GAGVSQSPSNKVTEKGKDVELRCDPISGHTALYWYRQSLGQGLEFLIYFQGNSAPDKSGLPSDRFSAERTGGSVSTLTIQRTQQEDSAVYLCASSPGRADQPQHFGDGTRLSIL.

This chain links TRBV9 with TRBJ2-1; tentative D call: TRBD2 (5 bases). The CDR3 is 16 residues long. Germline V gene data show CDR1 as SGDLS and CDR2 as YYNGEE. V was trimmed by 3 bases and J by 6 bases, leaving 19 bases between them. CDR3 DNA sequence: TGTGCCAGCAGCGCCCTAAGACAATCGGCGGGCAATGAGCAGTTCTTC. It specifies CASSALRQSAGNEQFF.

This clonotype was counted only a few times. The rearrangement joins TRBV7-9 to TRBJ2-3; no clear D. The V end was cut by 7 bases, the J end by 3 bases, with 8 bases between. The CDR3 loop spans 12 amino acids. CDR1 is SEHNR and CDR2 is FQNEAQ in the germline V gene (reference sequence). The CDR3 DNA is TGTGCCAGCATTTATTATACAGATACGCAGTATTTT. This translates into CASIYYTDTQYF.

This clonotype is a singleton in its sample. The chain links TRBV27 to TRBJ2-3, with 10 bases identical to TRBD1. The junction had 1 base not matched to a gene; V was cut back by 6 bases and J by 4 bases. Germline CDR1 and CDR2: MNHEY and SMNVEV (reference sequence). The CDR3 extends over 13 amino acids. In nucleotides, the CDR3 is TGTGCCAGCAGCGGACAGGGGGCAGATACGCAGTATTTT. Translation gives CASSGQGADTQYF.

This clonotype was detected only a few times. The gene calls are TRBV5-6 and TRBJ2-3; no firm D call. The V and J ends lost 2 bases and 4 bases respectively, with 14 bases between them. The CDR3 length is 15 residues. Germline V gene sequence: CDR1 SGHDT, CDR2 YYEEEE. The chain's CDR3 is CASSLPSQVPDTQYF. DNA of the CDR3: TGTGCCAGCAGCTTACCGTCCCAGGTCCCAGATACGCAGTATTTT.

The genes are TRBV29-1 and TRBJ2-1, with D maybe TRBD1 (5 bases). Trimming left V 5 bases short and J 4 bases short, with 12 bases between. CDR3 length: 13 amino acids. Germline V CDR1 and CDR2: SQVTM, ANQGSEA. CDR3 DNA sequence: TGCAGCGTTATCCCGGACACGTACAATGAGCAGTTCTTC. Protein product: CSVIPDTYNEQFF.

The gene calls are TRBV4-1 and TRBJ2-4; D unclear. Germline-derived CDR1 and CDR2 are MGHRA and YSYEKL. Trimming left V 1 base short and J 8 bases short, with 6 bases between. The CDR3 runs to 12 residues. CDR3 residues: CASSQGGDIQYF. CDR3 bases: TGCGCCAGCAGCCAAGGTGGGGACATTCAGTACTTC.

This clonotype appeared a few times. The rearrangement joins TRBV20-1 to TRBJ2-7; D might be TRBD1 (5 bases). Trimming cost V 6 bases and J 2 bases, with 14 bases left between them. Germline CDR1 reads DFQATT; CDR2 reads SNEGSKA (reference sequence). This CDR3 spans 13 amino acids. The CDR3 sequence: CSATYRGTYEQYF. CDR3 nucleotides: TGCAGTGCCACGTATAGGGGAACCTACGAGCAGTACTTC.

The sample holds a few counts of this clonotype. Sequence at one end of the junction differs from germline and may be a read error. The gene calls are TRBV6-2 or TRBV6-3 and TRBJ2-3; 9 bases are shared with TRBD1. CDR1 MNHEY and CDR2 SVGEGT come from the germline V gene. This CDR3 contains 13 residues. The CDR3 region is CASRRPGQGLGVF. CDR3 sequence (DNA): TGTGCCAGCAGACGCCCGGGACAGGGCTTGGGGGTTTTT.

The J gene is TRBJ2-7, the V gene TRBV20-1, with 9 bases that match TRBD2. Germline assignment: CDR1 DFQATT and CDR2 SNEGSKA (reference sequence). The J segment lost 4 bases and the V segment lost 4 bases, leaving 17 bases of the junction unmatched. The CDR3 contains 17 residues. In DNA form, the CDR3 reads TGCAGTGCTATACCCCGGGGAGCTAGCGGGAATTTTTACGAGCAGTACTTC. It specifies CSAIPRGASGNFYEQYF.